This T cell receptor (beta chain) came from a study of cytomegalovirus exposure and HLA in healthy donors. Overall study results and limits: Cytomegalovirus status was reportedly diagnosed by the classifier with high specificity and sensitivity.

Worth noting for this clone: The antigen is undetermined.

13 Jbeta primers and 60 Vbeta primers were used for the PCR. The table came from immunoSEQ multiplex PCR; TCRdb's copy has only in-frame clones and leaves some out. The sample holds some 150,000 clones, roughly 82% seen once. This CDR3 region has 13 residues. Germline lookup yields CDR1 KGHSH and CDR2 LQKENI. V was pared by 4 bases and J by 7 bases, with 13 bases between. What was sequenced was PBMCs. The clonotype originates from a woman between 45 and 60 years old in good health and CMV-seropositive. V and J are TRBV18 and TRBJ1-2; D perhaps matches TRBD1 (6 bases). The CDR3 nucleotides are TGTGCCAGCTCACTCTTGGCAGGGGTTGGCTACACCTTC. It yields the protein CASSLLAGVGYTF. Complete variable domain (other parts from reference TRBV18 and TRBJ1-2): NAGVMQNPRHLVRRRGQEARLRCSPMKGHSHVYWYRQLPEEGLKFMVYLQKENIIDESGMPKERFSAEFPKEGPSILRIQQVVRGDSAAYFCASSLLAGVGYTFGSGTRLTVV.